This TCR gamma chain was obtained from a study of gamma-delta T cells after stem cell transplantation (dated by TCRdb to the mid-2010s). Based on the germline V gene, the CDR1 and CDR2 sequences are VINAFY and YDVSNSKD. The CDR3 covers 12 residues, taking in both the cysteine and the phenylalanine. The retained sequence is limited to the CDR3, 36 bases, with the frame set at the first base. Compared with germline, V lacks 3 bases and J lacks 12 bases; bases without a gene match: 11. The library came from RT-PCR. The data were produced on an Illumina MiSeq. TCRdb processed the public reads again with the CATT caller, after which rows with matching DNA were combined. Present in this sample are thousands of gamma-chain clones, approximately 20% of which were seen just once. 3.5% of the sample is in the top ten clones. As to this clone: Its recognized antigen is unknown. There are no base qualities to consult, and no much larger clone falls within one base.

This receptor was obtained from a human donor. It is not recorded whose cells these are; they may come from a transplant donor. Sequencing was done on a sample of gamma-delta T cells. This chain is built from TRGV5 and TRGJ1 or TRGJ2. The CDR3 reads as follows: CATWDPNWGKLF. The DNA is TGTGCCACCTGGGACCCCAACTGGGGGAAACTCTTT.